This section outlines one TCR beta chain sequence together with its context. The sample comes from a study of blood T cell repertoires in COVID-19. Assay used: immunoSEQ multiplex PCR; TCRdb lists only in-frame clones, some missing. The sample holds around 130,000 clones; more than 85% are singletons and the top ten take about 5.6%. The TCR was taken from a human donor in a cohort sampled during active COVID-19. What was sequenced was peripheral blood.

Here the CDR3 reads CASSPLGSSPLHF. Written as DNA, the CDR3 is TGTGCCAGTAGCCCCCTAGGGAGTTCACCCCTCCACTTT. The chain recombines TRBV19 with TRBJ1-6; D is unresolved. In germline, CDR1 is LNHDA, CDR2 SQIVND (reference sequence). The CDR3 consists of 13 residues. V dropped 6 bases and J dropped 9 bases, with 12 bases sitting between them.